The clone carrying this T cell receptor (beta chain) appeared a few times. The CDR3 sequence is 16 residues long. Deletions cut 0 bases from V and 4 bases from J, with 15 bases between. Germline values: CDR1 LGHNA, CDR2 YNFKEQ. This entry comes from a study of beta chain features in type 1 diabetes. The isolated RNA, all of it, was reverse transcribed, so expressed TCRB transcripts were what got sequenced. Sequencing was performed with immunoSEQ multiplex PCR; in TCRdb, only in-frame clones are kept and a portion is missing. The table records hundreds of thousands of clones, 15% to 18% of them present only once.

The TCR comes from a man between 18 and 29 years old in good health. The rearrangement links TRBV4-2 to TRBJ1-2, with D possibly being TRBD1 (5 bases). Sample: naive CD4+ T cells from blood. In nucleotides, the CDR3 is TGTGCCAGCAGCCAAGATTCGAACTTACAGGTCTATGGCTACACCTTC. It translates to CASSQDSNLQVYGYTF.